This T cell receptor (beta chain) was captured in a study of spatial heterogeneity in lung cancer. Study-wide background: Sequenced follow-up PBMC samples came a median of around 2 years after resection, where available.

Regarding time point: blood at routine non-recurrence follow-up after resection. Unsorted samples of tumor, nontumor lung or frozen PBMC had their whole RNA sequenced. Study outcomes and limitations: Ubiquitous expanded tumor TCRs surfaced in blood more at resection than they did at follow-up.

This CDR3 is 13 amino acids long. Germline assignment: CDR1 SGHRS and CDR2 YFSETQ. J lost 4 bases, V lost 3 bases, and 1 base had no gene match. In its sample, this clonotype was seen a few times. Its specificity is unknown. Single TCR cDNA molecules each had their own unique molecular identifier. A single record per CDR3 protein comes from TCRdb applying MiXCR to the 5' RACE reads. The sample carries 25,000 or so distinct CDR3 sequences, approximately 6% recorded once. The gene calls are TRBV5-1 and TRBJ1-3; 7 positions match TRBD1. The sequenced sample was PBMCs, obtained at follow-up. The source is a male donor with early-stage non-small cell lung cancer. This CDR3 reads CASSWGQGNTIYF. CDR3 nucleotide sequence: TGCGCCAGCAGCTGGGGACAGGGAAACACCATATATTTT. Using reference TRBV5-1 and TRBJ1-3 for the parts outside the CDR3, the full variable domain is KAGVTQTPRYLIKTRGQQVTLSCSPISGHRSVSWYQQTPGQGLQFLFEYFSETQRNKGNFPGRFSGRQFSNSRSEMNVSTLELGDSALYLCASSWGQGNTIYFGEGSWLTVV.